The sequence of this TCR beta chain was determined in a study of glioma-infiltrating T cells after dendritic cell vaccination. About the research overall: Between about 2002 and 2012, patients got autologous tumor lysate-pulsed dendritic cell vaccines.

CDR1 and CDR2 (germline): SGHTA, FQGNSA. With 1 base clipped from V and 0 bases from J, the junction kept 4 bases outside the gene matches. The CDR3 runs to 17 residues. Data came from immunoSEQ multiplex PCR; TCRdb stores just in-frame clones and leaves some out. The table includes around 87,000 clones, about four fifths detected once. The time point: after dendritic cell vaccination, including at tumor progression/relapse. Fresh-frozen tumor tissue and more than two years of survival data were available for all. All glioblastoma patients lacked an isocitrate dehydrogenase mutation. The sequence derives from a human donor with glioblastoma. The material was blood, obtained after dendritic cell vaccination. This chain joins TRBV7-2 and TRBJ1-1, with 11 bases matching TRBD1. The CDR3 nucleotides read TGTGCCAGCAGCTTAGTCGGGACAGGGGGGATGAACACTGAAGCTTTCTTT. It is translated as CASSLVGTGGMNTEAFF. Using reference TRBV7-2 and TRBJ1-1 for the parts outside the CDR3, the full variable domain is GAGVSQSPSNKVTEKGKDVELRCDPISGHTALYWYRQSLGQGLEFLIYFQGNSAPDKSGLPSDRFSAERTGGSVSTLTIQRTQQEDSAVYLCASSLVGTGGMNTEAFFGQGTRLTVV.